This T cell receptor beta chain was obtained from a study of glioma-infiltrating T cells (dated by TCRdb to about 2016). For the study in its entirety: The study sequenced TCR alpha- and beta-chain repertoires from glioma tissue, from non-neoplastic brain tissue and from matched peripheral blood mononuclear cells. Three low-grade glioma patients, several primary glioblastoma patients and three non-glioma patients contributing non-neoplastic brain tissue were included in the paired cohort. To gauge divergence between tissue and blood T-cell populations, every tissue-infiltrating repertoire was compared against the peripheral blood repertoire from the same patient. Broad study findings and their caveats: Only a very small number of CDR3 sequences turned up in both tissue and blood, a result put down to high CDR3 diversity combined with limited sampling. Group comparisons were based on small numbers of patients: three non-neoplastic, three low-grade glioma and roughly 8 glioblastoma patients. In non-neoplastic patients, VJ-independent divergence between tissue and blood fell below expectation, whereas in all gliomas, and especially in low-grade gliomas, the divergence rose above expectation.

The germline ends are 11 bases apart after V is trimmed by 0 bases and J by 0 bases. As encoded in the germline V gene, CDR1 is MGHRA while CDR2 is YSYEKL. Including the terminal cysteine and phenylalanine, the CDR3 comprises 16 residues. The kept DNA is CDR3 alone, 48 bases in frame from the first base. TCR alpha and beta CDR3 regions were amplified with the iRepertoire nested amplicon-rescue multiplex PCR (arm-PCR) platform from RNA. The input for one-step reverse transcription and amplification was about 95-450 ng of either tissue mRNA or PBMC total RNA. After bead purification, a secondary multiplex PCR added Illumina adapters, and libraries were gel-purified between 200 and 400 bp. Libraries carried internal 6-nucleotide barcodes used for demultiplexing. Libraries were sequenced on an Illumina MiSeq with 2x220 or 2x250 nucleotide paired-end reads. The study's own analysis went as follows. Paired reads were merged using FLASH 1.2.11 and aligned with BWA-MEM to the GRCh37 human genome, and TRA and TRB reads were then extracted. An IMGT-derived reference of cassette sequences and CDR3 motifs, with pseudogenes included, was used for V and J assignment. Three-frame translation of reads was performed, and productive CDR3s were defined as those with a C...FGXG motif and no stop codons. Clonotypes were defined as unique combinations of V-J cassette pair and CDR3 amino acid sequence. Reads were filtered by Hamming distance, thresholded by each sample's sequence error rate in mapped regions. Using fastp trimming at Q25 and MiXCR clonotype assembly, TCRdb reanalyzed the public sequencing data and kept in-frame beta chains. Each entry is one CDR3 protein sequence, shown with its most common DNA and genes. The V and J calls shown here were made by TCRdb, not taken from the authors' results. The sample yields about 110,000 distinct CDR3 sequences; less than 30% were counted once. About 30% of the sample is held by the ten biggest clonotypes.

This clonotype was found many times. The specificity of this receptor is unknown. No much larger clone is present one base from it, and per-base qualities are unavailable. The sequence joins TRBV4-1 to TRBJ1-1, with the D gene call left open. The TCR originated in a human donor with low-grade glioma or glioblastoma, undergoing nonglioma brain surgery, or in good health (not recorded which). Material for sequencing was glioma tissue, nonneoplastic brain tissue, or PBMCs (not recorded which). The CDR3 region has the sequence CASSQDRGSMNTEAFF. The bases read TGCGCCAGCAGCCAAGATCGTGGTAGCATGAACACTGAAGCTTTCTTT.